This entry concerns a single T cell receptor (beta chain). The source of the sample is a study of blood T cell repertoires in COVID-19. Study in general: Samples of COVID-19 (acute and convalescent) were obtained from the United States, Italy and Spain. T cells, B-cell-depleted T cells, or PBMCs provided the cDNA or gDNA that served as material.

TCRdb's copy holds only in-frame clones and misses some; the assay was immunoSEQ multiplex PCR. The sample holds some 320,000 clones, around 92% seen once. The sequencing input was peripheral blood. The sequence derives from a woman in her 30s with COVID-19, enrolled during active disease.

CDR3 DNA sequence: TGTGCCTTTCAGCGGGGGTCTGAGGGTTCCTACGAGCAGTACTTC. It yields the protein CAFQRGSEGSYEQYF. The V call is TRBV30, the J call TRBJ2-7, with 8 bases identical to TRBD2. In germline, CDR1 is GTSNPN, CDR2 SVGIG (reference sequence). The CDR3 runs 15 residues. V lost 7 bases to trimming and J lost 1 base; unmatched junction nucleotides: 12. The whole variable domain, filled in from reference TRBV30 and TRBJ2-7, reads SQTIHQWPATLVQPVGSPLSLECTVEGTSNPNLYWYRQAAGRGLQLLFYSVGIGQISSEVPQNLSASRPQDRQFILSSKKLLLSDSGFYLCAFQRGSEGSYEQYFGPGTRLTVT.